Presented here are 15 T cell receptor beta chains from one specimen sequenced in a study of regulatory T cells in long-lasting Graves disease. Arm-PCR with iRepertoire HTBI primers amplified the CDR3 regions for these TCR beta libraries. TCRdb itself ran the multiplex PCR reads through MiXCR, one entry per CDR3 protein. This sample has fewer than 450,000 distinct CDR3 sequences, with over 12% found just once. Time point in this sample: newly diagnosed GD, antithyroid drugs for less than 3 months. The TCR library was prepared using RNA isolated from PBMCs. The data also belong to a second study, concerning T cells in Graves' hyperthyroidism and ophthalmopathy.

Sequenced here: peripheral blood mononuclear cells (PBMCs), sampled at new diagnosis, from a patient treated with antithyroid drugs. The origin of the receptors is a woman aged 40 to 50 with Graves disease.

The CDR3 nucleotides are TGTGCCAGCAGGTCCGGGACAGAGAACACCGGGGAGCTGTTTTTT. Protein: CASRSGTENTGELFF. V usage is TRBV12-3 or TRBV12-4 and J usage is TRBJ2-2; 7 bases agree with TRBD1. The CDR3 covers 15 residues. The junction had 5 bases not matched to a gene; V was cut back by 6 bases and J by 1 base.

This clonotype was observed a handful of times. The rearrangement links TRBV5-6 to TRBJ1-2; D not resolved. This CDR3 comprises 15 residues. CDR1 is SGHDT, CDR2 YYEEEE, per germline. V gave up 1 base and J gave up 5 bases, with 15 bases separating them. CDR3 loop: CASSLFGGLGYGYTF. The CDR3 nucleotides are TGTGCCAGCAGCTTGTTTGGCGGTTTAGGGTATGGCTACACCTTC.

Many counts were recorded for this clonotype. The V and J genes are TRBV7-2 and TRBJ1-5; D may be TRBD1 (6 bases). The germline CDR1 and CDR2 sequences are SGHTA and FQGNSA. The CDR3 runs 14 residues. The V end lost 5 bases, the J end lost 7 bases, and 15 bases lay between the germline ends. The CDR3 is CASSPQSGVQPQHF. The CDR3 coding sequence is TGTGCCAGCAGCCCTCAATCAGGGGTACAGCCCCAGCATTTT.

The chain links TRBV4-1 to TRBJ2-5, with D maybe TRBD2 (5 bases). The V end was cut by 1 base, the J end by 5 bases, with 14 bases between. CDR3 size: 15 residues. The germline CDR1 and CDR2 sequences are MGHRA and YSYEKL. For the CDR3, the DNA is TGCGCCAGCAGCCAAGGGACTTCACCCGCGGAGACCCAGTACTTC. Translation gives CASSQGTSPAETQYF.

The V and J genes are TRBV27 and TRBJ1-1, with D perhaps TRBD1 (5 bases). Germline loops: CDR1 MNHEY, CDR2 SMNVEV (reference sequence). This CDR3 region has 12 residues. Trimming took 7 bases from V and 4 from J, leaving 10 bases between them. The CDR3 DNA reads TGTGCCAGCAAGGACGGGGGCACTGAAGCTTTCTTT. It translates to CASKDGGTEAFF.

This clonotype was counted many times. V is TRBV7-9 and J is TRBJ2-2, with 7 bases aligning to TRBD2. Germline CDR1 is SEHNR and CDR2 is FQNEAQ (reference sequence). The V segment lost 4 bases and the J segment 2 bases; nucleotides outside the gene matches: 10. The length of the CDR3 is 17 residues. The CDR3 is CASSSAWLAVNTGELFF. DNA of the CDR3: TGTGCCAGCAGCTCCGCCTGGCTAGCGGTTAACACCGGGGAGCTGTTTTTT.

This clonotype has a handful of counts. This chain joins TRBV24-1 and TRBJ2-3; the D gene is possibly TRBD1 (6 bases). The germline V and J ends were trimmed by 1 base and 0 bases, with 10 bases remaining between them. This CDR3 contains 16 residues. Germline values: CDR1 KGHDR, CDR2 SFDVKD. CDR3: CATSDFTTGSTDTQYF. The DNA for the CDR3 is TGTGCCACCAGTGATTTTACGACAGGCAGCACAGATACGCAGTATTTT.

This clonotype has ten or more counts. One end of the junction fails to match germline, which may point to a read error. This rearrangement joins TRBV5-1 to TRBJ1-3; no clear D. Germline-derived CDR1 and CDR2 are SGHRS and YFSETQ. The length of the CDR3 is 14 residues. DNA of the CDR3: TGTGCCAGCAGCCGCATGTTCGGCGGAAACACCATATATTTT. The encoded protein is CASSRMFGGNTIYF.

This clonotype has at least ten counts. The V gene is TRBV2, the J gene TRBJ1-1; D is unclear. Germline CDR1 reads SNHLY; CDR2 reads FYNNEI. V was clipped by 6 bases and J by 4 bases, with 9 bases between them. The CDR3 covers 12 residues. CDR3 residues: CASSRRSTEAFF. The DNA of the CDR3 is TGTGCCAGCAGCAGGAGAAGCACTGAAGCTTTCTTT.

Ten or more counts support this clonotype. V gene TRBV19 combines with J gene TRBJ1-4, with D unclear. CDR3 length equals 12 residues. The ends were cut back, 5 bases at V and 7 bases at J, with 8 bases in the middle. Looked up from germline, CDR1 is LNHDA and CDR2 is SQIVND (reference sequence). The CDR3 sequence: CASSRKLEKLFF. The CDR3 coding sequence is TGTGCCAGTAGTCGGAAGCTTGAAAAACTGTTTTTT.

The table lists this clonotype with many counts. This rearrangement joins TRBV9 to TRBJ1-2; no firm D call. Germline CDR1 is SGDLS and CDR2 is YYNGEE. The CDR3 totals 15 residues. With 4 bases removed from V and 1 base from J, the gap between germline ends came to 14 bases. Written as DNA, the CDR3 is TGTGCCAGCAGCCCGGCGGGTCTTATTAACTATGGCTACACCTTC. Translated: CASSPAGLINYGYTF.

This chain joins TRBV3-1 and TRBJ1-2; D is undetermined. The ends were cut back, 0 bases at V and 7 bases at J, with 6 bases in the middle. Germline V gene data show CDR1 as LGHDT and CDR2 as YNNKEL (reference sequence). The CDR3 is 12 amino acids. CDR3 amino acids: CASSQDLAGYTF. CDR3 bases: TGTGCCAGCAGCCAAGATCTTGCTGGCTACACCTTC.

The chain has TRBV13 and TRBJ1-2, with TRBD1 as a possible D gene (5 bases). The CDR3 is made up of 13 amino acids. V was pared by 5 bases and J by 4 bases, with 11 bases between. The germline gives CDR1 PRHDT, CDR2 FYEKMQ (reference sequence). The CDR3 DNA follows: TGTGCCAGCAGCGAGGGACGGTCCTATGGCTACACCTTC. Protein product: CASSEGRSYGYTF.

At least ten counts were recorded for this clonotype. The rearrangement links TRBV2 to TRBJ2-4, with TRBD1 as a possible D gene (6 bases). The length of the CDR3 is 14 residues. The germline V gene has CDR1 SNHLY and CDR2 FYNNEI. Trimming removed 3 bases at V and 7 bases at J, with 13 bases between. CDR3 nucleotide sequence: TGTGCCAGCAGTGAGGGGTCAGGGGCGAACATTCAGTACTTC. Its protein product is CASSEGSGANIQYF.

This chain links TRBV20-1 with TRBJ2-5; 9 bases are a match to TRBD2. Germline V CDR1 and CDR2: DFQATT, SNEGSKA (reference sequence). V lost 1 base and J lost 10; bases outside the gene matches: 7. This CDR3 contains 13 residues. CDR3 bases: TGCAGTGCTAGAGCCCAAGGGCGGGAGGGCCAGTACTTC. Its protein product is CSARAQGREGQYF.